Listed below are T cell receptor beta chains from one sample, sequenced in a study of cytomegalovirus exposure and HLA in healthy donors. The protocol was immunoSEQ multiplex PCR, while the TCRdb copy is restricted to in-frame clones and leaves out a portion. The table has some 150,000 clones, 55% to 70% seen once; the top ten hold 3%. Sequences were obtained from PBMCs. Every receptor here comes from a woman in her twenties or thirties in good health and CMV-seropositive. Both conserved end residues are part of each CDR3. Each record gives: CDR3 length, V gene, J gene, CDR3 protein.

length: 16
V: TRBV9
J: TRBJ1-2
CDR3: CASSVVSGFGPYGYTF

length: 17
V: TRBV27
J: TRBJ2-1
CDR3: CASSLYPWLAGDNEQFF

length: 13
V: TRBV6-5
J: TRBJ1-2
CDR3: CASSNGLVYGYTF

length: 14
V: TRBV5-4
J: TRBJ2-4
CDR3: CASSSVRAKNIQYF

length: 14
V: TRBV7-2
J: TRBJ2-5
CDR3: CASSRGGALETQYF

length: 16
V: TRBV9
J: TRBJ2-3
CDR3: CASSVEGVTVADTQYF

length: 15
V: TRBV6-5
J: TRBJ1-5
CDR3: CASSYSIGAGQPQHF

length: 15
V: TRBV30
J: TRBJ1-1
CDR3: CAWGRDRELNTEAFF

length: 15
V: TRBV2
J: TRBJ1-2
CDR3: CASRTGGTGTGGYTF

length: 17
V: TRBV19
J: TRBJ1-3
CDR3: CASSIADDSTSGNTIYF

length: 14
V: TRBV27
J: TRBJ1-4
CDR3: CASSDSGGGEKLFF

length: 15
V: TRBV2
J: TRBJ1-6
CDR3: CASTKVTGAGSPLHF

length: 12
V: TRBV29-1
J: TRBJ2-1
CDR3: CSVERGGNEQFF

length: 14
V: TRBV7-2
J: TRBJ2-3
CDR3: CASSFRRGPDTQYF

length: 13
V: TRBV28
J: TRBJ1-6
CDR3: CASTGAKYSPLHF

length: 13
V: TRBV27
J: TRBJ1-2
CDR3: CASSLAGVGGYTF

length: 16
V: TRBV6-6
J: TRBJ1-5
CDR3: CASSYSWHGGNQPQHF

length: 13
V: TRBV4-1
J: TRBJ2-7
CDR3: CASSQVGGYEQYF

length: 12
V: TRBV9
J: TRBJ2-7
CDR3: CASSEAGGEQYF

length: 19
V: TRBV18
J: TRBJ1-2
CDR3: CASSPRRFLRTGKDYGYTF

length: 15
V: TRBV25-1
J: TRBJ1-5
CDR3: CASSGGGGSNQPQHF

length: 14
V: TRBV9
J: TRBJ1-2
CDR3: CASSGRQSHYGYTF

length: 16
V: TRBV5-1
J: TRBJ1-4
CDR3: CASSLTGTATNEKLFF

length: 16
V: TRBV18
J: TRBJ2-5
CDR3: CASSPIVGGGQETQYF

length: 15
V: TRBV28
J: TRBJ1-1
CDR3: CASSLPQDRGYEAFF

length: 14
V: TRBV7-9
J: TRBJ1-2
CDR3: CASSLARELWGYTF

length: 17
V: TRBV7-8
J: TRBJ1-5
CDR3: CASSLGQGALGNQPQHF

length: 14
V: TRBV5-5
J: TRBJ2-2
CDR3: CASSSSDYPGELFF

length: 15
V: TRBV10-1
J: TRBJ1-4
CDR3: CASITSWHQGEKLFF

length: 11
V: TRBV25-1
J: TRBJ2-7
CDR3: CASRVYSEQYF

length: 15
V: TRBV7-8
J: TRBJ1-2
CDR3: CASSAPGQGRGGYTF

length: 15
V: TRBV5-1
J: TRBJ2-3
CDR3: CASGQTSGKADTQYF

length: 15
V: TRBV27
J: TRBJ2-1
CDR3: CASSLPSSGYNEQFF

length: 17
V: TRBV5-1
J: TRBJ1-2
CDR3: CASSLAQTGPDHYGYTF

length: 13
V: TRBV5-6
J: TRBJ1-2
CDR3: CASSLVQGGNYTF

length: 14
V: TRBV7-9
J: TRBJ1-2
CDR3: CASSLPQGLYGYTF

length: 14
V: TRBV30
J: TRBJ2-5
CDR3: CAWRAGTGGKTQYF

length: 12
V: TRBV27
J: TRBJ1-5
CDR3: CASSRTNQPQHF

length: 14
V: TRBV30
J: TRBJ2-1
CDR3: CAWSGNLRGNEQFF

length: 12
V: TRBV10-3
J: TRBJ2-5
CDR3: CAIRPPGETQYF

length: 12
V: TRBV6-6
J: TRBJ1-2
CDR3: CASRPTGPGYTF

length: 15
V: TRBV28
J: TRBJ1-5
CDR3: CASSSLGQSNQPQHF

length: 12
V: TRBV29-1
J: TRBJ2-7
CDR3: CSVDTGSYEQYF

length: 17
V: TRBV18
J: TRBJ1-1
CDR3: CASSPFLSGGADTEAFF

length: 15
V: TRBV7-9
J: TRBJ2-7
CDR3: CASSFVTSGGYEQYF

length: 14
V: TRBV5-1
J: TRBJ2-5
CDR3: CATRTSGGAETQYF

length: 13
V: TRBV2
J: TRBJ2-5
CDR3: CASRLEYQETQYF

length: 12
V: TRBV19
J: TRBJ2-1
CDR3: CASSIPGLGQFF

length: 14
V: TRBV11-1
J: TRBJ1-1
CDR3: CASSLSIHRGEAFF

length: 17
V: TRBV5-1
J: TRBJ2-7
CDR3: CASSLYGRSGLKGEQYF

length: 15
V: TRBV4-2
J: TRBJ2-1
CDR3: CASSQGKQRPNEQFF

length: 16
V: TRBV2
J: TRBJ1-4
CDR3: CASSTPTGPTNEKLFF